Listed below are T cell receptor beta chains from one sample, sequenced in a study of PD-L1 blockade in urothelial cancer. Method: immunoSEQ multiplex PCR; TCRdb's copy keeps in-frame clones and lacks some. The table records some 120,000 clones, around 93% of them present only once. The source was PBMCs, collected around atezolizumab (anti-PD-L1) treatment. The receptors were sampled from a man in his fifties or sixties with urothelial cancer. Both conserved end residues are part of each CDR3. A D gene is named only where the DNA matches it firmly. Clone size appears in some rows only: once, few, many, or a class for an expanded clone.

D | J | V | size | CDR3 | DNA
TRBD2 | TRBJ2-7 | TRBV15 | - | CATSRELAGGGEQYF | TGTGCCACCAGCAGAGAACTAGCGGGGGGCGGCGAGCAGTACTTC
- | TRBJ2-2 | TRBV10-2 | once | CASISNANTGELFF | TGCGCCAGCATCAGTAACGCGAACACCGGGGAGCTGTTTTTT
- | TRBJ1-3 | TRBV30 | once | CAWATDSGNTIYF | TGTGCCTGGGCGACAGACTCTGGAAACACCATATATTTT
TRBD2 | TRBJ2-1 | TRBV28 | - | CASRKRPGLAGGGVYNEQFF | TGTGCCAGCAGGAAACGTCCGGGACTAGCGGGAGGGGGGGTCTACAATGAGCAGTTCTTC
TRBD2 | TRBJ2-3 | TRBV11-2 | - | CASSSILAGGFTDTQYF | TGTGCCAGCAGCTCGATACTAGCGGGGGGCTTCACAGATACGCAGTATTTT
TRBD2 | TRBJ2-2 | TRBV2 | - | CASREREGSGELFF | TGTGCCAGCAGAGAGCGGGAGGGATCCGGGGAGCTGTTTTTT
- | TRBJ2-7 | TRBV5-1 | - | CASSPLDSTTYEQYF | TGCGCCAGCAGCCCCCTGGACAGTACAACCTACGAGCAGTACTTC
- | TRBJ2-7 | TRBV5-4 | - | CASSSAGSRSIEQYF | TGTGCCAGCAGCTCCGCCGGGAGTAGGTCGATCGAGCAGTACTTC
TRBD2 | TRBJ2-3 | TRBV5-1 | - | CASSTGLAGGSTDTQYF | TGCGCCAGCAGCACCGGACTAGCGGGGGGCAGCACAGATACGCAGTATTTT
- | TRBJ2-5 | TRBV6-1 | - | CASGDRAQETQYF | TGTGCCAGCGGCGACAGAGCGCAAGAGACCCAGTACTTC
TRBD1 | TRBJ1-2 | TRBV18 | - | CASSPPGRGPYGYTF | TGTGCCAGCTCACCACCCGGCAGGGGGCCCTATGGCTACACCTTC
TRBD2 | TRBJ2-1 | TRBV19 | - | CASSVSGGAGEQFF | TGTGCCAGTAGTGTCAGCGGGGGGGCAGGTGAGCAGTTCTTC
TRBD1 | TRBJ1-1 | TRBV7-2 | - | CASSLGQGASEAFF | TGTGCCAGCAGCCTGGGACAGGGGGCTTCTGAAGCTTTCTTT
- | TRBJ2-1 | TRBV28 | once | CASSLARVDEQFF | TGTGCCAGCAGTTTAGCTCGGGTAGATGAGCAGTTCTTC
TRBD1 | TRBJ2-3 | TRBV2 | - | CASSASTGGGDTQYF | TGTGCCAGCAGTGCATCGACAGGGGGCGGGGATACGCAGTATTTT
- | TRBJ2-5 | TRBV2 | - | CASSEGEWETQYF | TGTGCCAGCAGTGAAGGAGAATGGGAGACCCAGTACTTC
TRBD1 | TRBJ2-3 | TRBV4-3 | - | CASSPDRRRRQGTDTQYF | TGCGCCAGCAGCCCGGACAGGCGCCGGCGGCAAGGCACAGATACGCAGTATTTT
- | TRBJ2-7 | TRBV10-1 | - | CARTDRLRPSSYEQYF | TGCGCCAGAACCGACAGGCTTAGACCGAGCTCCTACGAGCAGTACTTC
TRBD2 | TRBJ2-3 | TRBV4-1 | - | CASSPFILIAGRVFGTDTQYF | TGCGCCAGCAGCCCGTTCATTTTGATAGCGGGGCGGGTGTTTGGCACAGATACGCAGTATTTT
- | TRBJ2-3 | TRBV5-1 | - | CASSPSTDTQYF | TGCGCCAGCAGCCCCTCCACAGATACGCAGTATTTT
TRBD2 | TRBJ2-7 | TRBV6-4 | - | CASSDYLAGVHEQYF | TGTGCCAGCAGTGACTATTTAGCGGGAGTCCACGAGCAGTACTTC
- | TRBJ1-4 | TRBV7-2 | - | CASSLGGYATNEKLFF | TGTGCCAGCAGCTTAGGAGGATATGCAACTAATGAAAAACTGTTTTTT
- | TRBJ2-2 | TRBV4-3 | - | CASSQEAGRGLTTGELFF | TGCGCCAGCAGCCAAGAGGCAGGACGAGGGTTGACCACCGGGGAGCTGTTTTTT
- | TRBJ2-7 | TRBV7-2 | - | CASSRGYRSYEQYF | TGTGCCAGCAGCCGAGGGTACAGATCCTACGAGCAGTACTTC
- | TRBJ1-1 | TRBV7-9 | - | CASSLDHRVSEAFF | TGTGCCAGCAGCTTAGATCACAGGGTTTCTGAAGCTTTCTTT
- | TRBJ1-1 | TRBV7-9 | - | CASSLGWTPQGMNTEAFF | TGTGCCAGCAGCTTAGGCTGGACTCCACAGGGCATGAACACTGAAGCTTTCTTT
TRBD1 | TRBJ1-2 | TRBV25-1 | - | CASSNPGQGEVRTF | TGTGCCAGCAGCAATCCGGGACAGGGCGAGGTTCGTACCTTC
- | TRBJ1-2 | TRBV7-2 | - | CASSPAGRDGYTF | TGTGCCAGCAGCCCAGCGGGTCGAGATGGCTACACCTTC
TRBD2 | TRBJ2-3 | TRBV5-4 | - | CASNAGGEGSTQYF | TGTGCCAGCAACGCCGGGGGGGAGGGCAGTACGCAGTATTTT